This T cell receptor (beta chain) was identified during a study of cytomegalovirus exposure and HLA in healthy donors. This table comes from immunoSEQ multiplex PCR, and its TCRdb copy is limited to in-frame clones, with some not included. The table records 150,000 to 170,000 clones, around 84% of them present only once. The sequence derives from a human donor in good health. Material: PBMCs.

The CDR3 region has the DNA TGTGCCAGCAGCCTTACACCTAACACTGAAGCTTTCTTT. It translates to CASSLTPNTEAFF. The rearrangement uses TRBV14 and TRBJ1-1, with no clear D. V was clipped by 4 bases and J by 2 bases, with 8 bases between them. This CDR3 spans 13 amino acids. Germline loops: CDR1 SGHDN, CDR2 FVKESK.